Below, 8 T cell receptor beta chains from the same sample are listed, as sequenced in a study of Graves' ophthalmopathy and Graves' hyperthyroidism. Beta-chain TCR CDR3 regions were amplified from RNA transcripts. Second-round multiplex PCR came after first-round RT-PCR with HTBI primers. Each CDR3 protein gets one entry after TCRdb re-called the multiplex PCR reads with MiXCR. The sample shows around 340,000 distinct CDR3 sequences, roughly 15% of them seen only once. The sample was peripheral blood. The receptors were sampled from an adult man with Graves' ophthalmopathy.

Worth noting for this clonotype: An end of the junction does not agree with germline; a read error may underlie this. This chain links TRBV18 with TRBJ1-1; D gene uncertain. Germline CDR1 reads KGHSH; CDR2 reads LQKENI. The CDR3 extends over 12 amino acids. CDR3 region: CASSPLNAEAFF. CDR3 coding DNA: TGTGCCAGCTCACCACTGAACGCTGAAGCCTTCTTT. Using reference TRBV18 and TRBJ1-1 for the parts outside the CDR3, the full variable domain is NAGVMQNPRHLVRRRGQEARLRCSPMKGHSHVYWYRQLPEEGLKFMVYLQKENIIDESGMPKERFSAEFPKEGPSILRIQQVVRGDSAAYFCASSPLNAEAFFGQGTRLTVV.

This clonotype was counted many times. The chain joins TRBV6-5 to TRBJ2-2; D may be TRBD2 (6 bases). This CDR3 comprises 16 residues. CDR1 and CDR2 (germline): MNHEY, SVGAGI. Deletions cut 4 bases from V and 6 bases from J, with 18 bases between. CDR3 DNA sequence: TGTGCCAGCAGTTTCCGGGACTCCATTCGATCCGGGGAGCTGTTTTTT. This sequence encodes CASSFRDSIRSGELFF.

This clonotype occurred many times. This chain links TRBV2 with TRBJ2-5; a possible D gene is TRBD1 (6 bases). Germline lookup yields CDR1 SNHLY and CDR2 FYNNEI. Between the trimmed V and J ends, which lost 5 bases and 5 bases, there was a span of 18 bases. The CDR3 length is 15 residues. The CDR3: CASSTHRASGETQYF. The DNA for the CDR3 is TGTGCCAGCAGTACGCACAGGGCTTCGGGGGAGACCCAGTACTTC.

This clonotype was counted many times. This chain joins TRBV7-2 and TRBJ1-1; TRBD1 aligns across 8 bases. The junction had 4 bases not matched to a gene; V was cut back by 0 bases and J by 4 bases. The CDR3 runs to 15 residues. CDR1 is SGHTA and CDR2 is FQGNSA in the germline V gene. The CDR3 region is CASSLAGTGGTEAFF. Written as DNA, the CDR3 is TGTGCCAGCAGCTTAGCAGGGACAGGAGGCACTGAAGCTTTCTTT.

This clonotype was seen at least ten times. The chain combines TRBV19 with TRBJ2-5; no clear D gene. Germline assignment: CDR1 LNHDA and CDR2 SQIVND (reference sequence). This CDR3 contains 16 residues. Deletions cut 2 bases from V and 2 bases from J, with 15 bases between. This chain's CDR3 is CASSISALSQQETQYF. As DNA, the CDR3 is TGTGCCAGTAGTATATCAGCCCTCAGTCAACAAGAGACCCAGTACTTC.

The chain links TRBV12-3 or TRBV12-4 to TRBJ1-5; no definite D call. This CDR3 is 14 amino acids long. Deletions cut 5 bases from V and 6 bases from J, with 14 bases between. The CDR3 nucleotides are TGTGCCAGCAGTGAATCGGGGTACGCTCAGCCCCAGCATTTT. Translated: CASSESGYAQPQHF.

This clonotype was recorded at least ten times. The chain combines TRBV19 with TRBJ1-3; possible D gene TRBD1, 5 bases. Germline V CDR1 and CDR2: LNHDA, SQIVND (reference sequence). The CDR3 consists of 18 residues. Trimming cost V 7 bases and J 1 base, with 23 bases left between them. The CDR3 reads CASKTRIPGTASGNTIYF. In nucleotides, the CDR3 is TGTGCCAGTAAAACCCGAATCCCGGGGACGGCTTCTGGAAACACCATATATTTT. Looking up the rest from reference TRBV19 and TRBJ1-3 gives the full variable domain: DGGITQSPKYLFRKEGQNVTLSCEQNLNHDAMYWYRQDPGQGLRLIYYSQIVNDFQKGDIAEGYSVSREKKESFPLTVTSAQKNPTAFYLCASKTRIPGTASGNTIYFGEGSWLTVV.

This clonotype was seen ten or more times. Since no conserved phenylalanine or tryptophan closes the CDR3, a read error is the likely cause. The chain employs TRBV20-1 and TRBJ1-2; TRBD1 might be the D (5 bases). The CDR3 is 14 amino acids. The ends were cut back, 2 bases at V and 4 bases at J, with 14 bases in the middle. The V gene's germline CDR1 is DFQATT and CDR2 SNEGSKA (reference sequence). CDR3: CSARTAGRGYGYTS. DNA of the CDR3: TGCAGTGCTAGAACGGCAGGGCGCGGCTATGGCTACACCTCC.